These 15 T cell receptor beta chains share one sample of origin, sequenced in a study of T cells expressing NK-cell markers. TCRdb re-called the 5' RACE reads and shows each CDR3 protein once, DNA omitted. The listing contains some 390,000 distinct CDR3 sequences. Sequencing input: blood T cells: a sorted CD56 or NKG2C T cell subset, CD4+ or CD8+ T cells, or bulk PBMC T cells (not recorded which). The receptor source for this set is a woman aged 50 to 60 in good health.

The rearrangement uses TRBV5-1 and TRBJ2-3; TCRdb lists TRBD2, though no DNA is available to test this call. The CDR3 is 18 residues long. Germline CDR1 reads SGHRS; CDR2 reads YFSETQ. The CDR3 region is CASSIRTSGRAGTDTQYF.

The J gene is TRBJ2-7, the V gene TRBV7-6. Germline CDR1 is SGHVS and CDR2 is FNYEAQ. The CDR3 loop spans 16 amino acids. The CDR3: CASSPSLGGSSYEQYF.

CDR3 protein: CASSPGPPNSPLHF. The chain uses TRBV6-1 and TRBJ1-6; TCRdb indicates TRBD1, and absent DNA this call remains unverified. Per the germline V gene, CDR1 is MNHNS and CDR2 is SASEGT. The CDR3 has 14 residues.

The rearrangement links TRBV4-1 to TRBJ1-2; TCRdb reports TRBD1, a call that lacks DNA to check it against. Germline V gene sequence: CDR1 MGHRA, CDR2 YSYEKL. This CDR3 comprises 14 residues. CDR3 amino acids: CASSQVDRESGYTF.

The chain employs TRBV6-5 and TRBJ2-1; TCRdb designates TRBD2, a call that cannot be tested without DNA. This CDR3 has 14 residues. The germline V gene encodes CDR1 MNHEY and CDR2 SVGAGI. The CDR3 spells CASRLAGVANEQFF.

The chain combines TRBV7-6 with TRBJ2-5; TCRdb's D gene call, TRBD2, goes unchecked for lack of DNA. CDR3 length equals 14 residues. Germline CDR1 and CDR2: SGHVS and FNYEAQ. The CDR3 region is CASSPLTGWETQYF.

This sequence joins TRBV5-1 and TRBJ2-7; TCRdb returns TRBD2, unconfirmable since there is no DNA. The CDR3 has 15 residues. CDR1 and CDR2 from the germline V gene are SGHRS and YFSETQ. The CDR3: CASRRTSGKSLEQYF.

The chain uses TRBV2 and TRBJ2-1. Germline CDR1 reads SNHLY; CDR2 reads FYNNEI. The length of the CDR3 is 11 residues. CDR3 sequence: CATPKYNEQFF.

The V and J genes are TRBV10-3 and TRBJ1-1; TCRdb indicates TRBD1, and absent DNA this call remains unverified. CDR1 is ENHRY, CDR2 SYGVKD, per germline. This CDR3 region has 13 residues. The CDR3 is CAISEIGGPGAFF.

The V call is TRBV6-5, the J call TRBJ2-1; absent DNA, TCRdb's TRBD2 call cannot be checked. The CDR3 spans 17 residues. Germline lookup yields CDR1 MNHEY and CDR2 SVGAGI. CDR3 amino acids: CASSHTPGTSGINEQFF.

J is TRBJ2-1 and V is TRBV20-1; TCRdb proposes TRBD2, but this gene call is untestable without DNA. The germline gives CDR1 DFQATT, CDR2 SNEGSKA (reference sequence). The length of the CDR3 is 12 residues. The CDR3 region is CSASEYEGMQFF.

The chain links TRBV7-2 to TRBJ2-3. Germline V lookup: CDR1 SGHTA, CDR2 FQGNSA. The CDR3 length is 16 residues. The CDR3 reads CASSLAVAGGTDTQYF.

The J gene is TRBJ1-5, the V gene TRBV6-6. CDR1 MNHNY and CDR2 SVGAGI come from the germline V gene (reference sequence). This CDR3 contains 13 residues. The CDR3 sequence is CASLTAANQPQHF.

The chain carries TRBV6-5 and TRBJ2-1; TCRdb's D gene call, TRBD1, goes unchecked for lack of DNA. Germline CDR1 and CDR2: MNHEY and SVGAGI. This CDR3 region has 15 residues. CDR3 in amino acids: CATQVVGISYNEQFF.

CDR3: CASSLGDRVGNQPQHF. The chain has TRBV7-2 and TRBJ1-5; checking the TCRdb D call of TRBD1 is not possible without DNA. Germline CDR1 reads SGHTA; CDR2 reads FQGNSA. CDR3 length: 16 residues.